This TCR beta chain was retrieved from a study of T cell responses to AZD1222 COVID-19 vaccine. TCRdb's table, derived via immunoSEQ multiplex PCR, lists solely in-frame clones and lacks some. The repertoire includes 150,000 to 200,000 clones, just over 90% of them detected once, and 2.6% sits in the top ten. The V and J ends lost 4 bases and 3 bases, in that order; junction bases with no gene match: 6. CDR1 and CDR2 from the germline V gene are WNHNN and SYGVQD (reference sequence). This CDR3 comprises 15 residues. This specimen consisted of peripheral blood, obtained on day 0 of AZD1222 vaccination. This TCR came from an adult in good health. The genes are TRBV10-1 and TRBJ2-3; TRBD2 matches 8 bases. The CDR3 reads CASSGAGGGTDTQYF. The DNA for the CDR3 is TGCGCCAGCAGTGGTGCGGGAGGAGGGACAGATACGCAGTATTTT.